This paragraph reports one T cell receptor (beta chain). Its antigen is as yet unknown. Germline V CDR1 and CDR2: SGHNT, YENEEA. This CDR3 contains 17 residues. The V end was cut by 3 bases, the J end by 2 bases, with 17 bases between. This entry comes from a study of shared clonotypes between healthy human individuals. Some clones are missing from TCRdb's copy, which holds only in-frame ones; the method was immunoSEQ multiplex PCR. The sample lists 2 million to 2.5 million clones, nearly 97% occurring once. Study-level points and caveats: Even with large depth, rarefaction showed that sorted-subset sequencing was incomplete.

From CD4+ cells came CD45RA+ naive and CD45RA-negative memory subsets. The V gene is TRBV11-3, the J gene TRBJ1-5; D gene uncertain. This clonotype originated in a man between 18 and 29 years old in good health. Material: naive CD4+ T cells sorted from blood. The subset was: CD45RA+ positively selected. CDR3 in DNA: TGTGCCAGCAGCTTGTACTACATCGGGGTACGCAATCAGCCCCAGCATTTT. Translation gives CASSLYYIGVRNQPQHF.